Listed here is a single TCR beta chain. What it binds is unknown. Libraries of TCR beta came from quantitative 5'-RACE with molecular barcodes. Each CDR3 protein is one row after TCRdb ran MiXCR on the 5' RACE reads. The table lists 250,000 to 350,000 distinct CDR3 sequences, roughly 20% of them singletons. The data are from a study of CD8 T cells in ankylosing spondylitis. After removal of 7 bases from V and 4 bases from J, the junction contained 12 bases not matched to a gene. CDR3 size: 15 residues. The V gene's germline CDR1 is SQVTM and CDR2 ANQGSEA. General study points: Matched ankylosing spondylitis synovial fluid reportedly contained a significantly enriched population of disease-linked clones. Disease-linked clones were CD8+ and relatively rare in peripheral blood.

Sample: blood, either unsorted or a sorted T cell fraction (not recorded which). This TCR was recovered from a male donor with ankylosing spondylitis or in good health (not recorded which). V is TRBV29-1 and J is TRBJ2-3, with 9 bases aligning to TRBD1. CDR3 protein: CSAYPGQGDPDTQYF. The DNA for the CDR3 is TGCAGCGCTTATCCGGGACAGGGCGATCCAGATACGCAGTATTTT.